These 17 T cell receptor beta chains were all obtained from the same sample, sequenced in a study of T cell changes during pregnancy in multiple sclerosis (dated by TCRdb to the late 2010s). Libraries were made using the immunoSEQ multiplex PCR assay. TCRdb took this table from immuneACCESS and kept in-frame rearrangements with V and J called. Such tables lack part of the clones; where checked against another copy, unresolved V genes explain under half of the gap, and the rest is unexplained. The table for this sample lists 70,000 to 100,000 clones; almost 95% of them were counted only once. The biggest ten clones account for around 2.2% of the sample. The specimen comprised peripheral blood, sampled in the third trimester of pregnancy. These receptors all stem from a female donor with multiple sclerosis, enrolled in a pregnancy study.

The rearrangement links TRBV9 to TRBJ2-7, with a possible D match to TRBD2 (6 bases). The CDR3 runs to 14 residues. The germline V and J ends were trimmed by 2 bases and 6 bases, with 15 bases remaining between them. CDR1 and CDR2 from the germline V gene are SGDLS and YYNGEE. CDR3 DNA: TGTGCCAGCAGCGTCCTAGGGGTGGAGGGCGAGCAGTACTTC. This encodes CASSVLGVEGEQYF.

The chain is built from TRBV2 and TRBJ2-2; 10 bases line up with TRBD2. The CDR3 has 14 amino acids. The germline gives CDR1 SNHLY, CDR2 FYNNEI. V lost 8 bases and J lost 6; bases outside the gene matches: 6. The CDR3 DNA reads as TGTGCCAGCGCTAGCGGGAGTGTCGCCGGGGAGCTGTTTTTT. Encoded protein: CASASGSVAGELFF.

V is TRBV10-3 and J is TRBJ2-3; tentative D call: TRBD2 (6 bases). The CDR3 length is 15 residues. Trimming pared 3 bases from V and 0 bases from J, leaving 10 bases between. Germline assignment: CDR1 ENHRY and CDR2 SYGVKD. CDR3 bases: TGTGCCATCAGTGATTTACGGGAGAGCACAGATACGCAGTATTTT. This codes for CAISDLRESTDTQYF.

The genes are TRBV30 and TRBJ2-1; D might be TRBD2 (6 bases). Per the germline V gene, CDR1 is GTSNPN and CDR2 is SVGIG (reference sequence). Deletions cut 3 bases from V and 9 bases from J, with 18 bases between. The CDR3 has 14 residues. CDR3 nucleotide sequence: TGTGCCTGGAGGACCTCTCGGGGGAACAGTGAGCAGTTCTTC. This codes for CAWRTSRGNSEQFF.

The table lists this clone with a count of one. The genes are TRBV10-3 and TRBJ2-7; D is unresolved. The length of the CDR3 is 11 residues. The V gene lost 4 bases and the J gene lost 3 bases, with 4 bases spanning the gap. From germline, CDR1 is ENHRY and CDR2 SYGVKD. CDR3 residues: CAISGSYEQYF. The DNA for the CDR3 is TGTGCCATCAGTGGGAGCTACGAGCAGTACTTC.

The V and J genes are TRBV19 and TRBJ2-1; 9 positions agree with TRBD2. Germline V gene lookup returns CDR1 LNHDA and CDR2 SQIVND (reference sequence). The CDR3 is made up of 16 amino acids. J lost 2 bases, V lost 5 bases, and 7 bases had no gene match. As DNA, the CDR3 is TGTGCCAGTAGTGCCAGTAGCGGGGGCACCTACAATGAGCAGTTCTTC. Translation gives CASSASSGGTYNEQFF.

The CDR3: CASSARLAQQTQYF. CDR3 nucleotide sequence: TGTGCCAGTAGTGCACGACTAGCCCAGCAGACCCAGTACTTC. The chain uses TRBV19 and TRBJ2-5, with TRBD2 identical over 7 bases. The CDR3 consists of 14 residues. J was trimmed by 6 bases and V by 5 bases; bases with no gene match: 9. Germline loops: CDR1 LNHDA, CDR2 SQIVND (reference sequence). Full variable domain (outside the CDR3, taken from reference TRBV19 and TRBJ2-5): DGGITQSPKYLFRKEGQNVTLSCEQNLNHDAMYWYRQDPGQGLRLIYYSQIVNDFQKGDIAEGYSVSREKKESFPLTVTSAQKNPTAFYLCASSARLAQQTQYFGPGTRLLVL.

V and J are TRBV9 and TRBJ1-4, with 10 bases that match TRBD1. Germline V gene lookup returns CDR1 SGDLS and CDR2 YYNGEE. CDR3 length: 15 residues. V was pared by 0 bases and J by 8 bases, with 4 bases of the junction left unmatched. The CDR3 reads CASSVDDRGREKLFF. For the CDR3, the DNA is TGTGCCAGCAGCGTAGACGACAGGGGGCGCGAAAAACTGTTTTTT.

This rearrangement joins TRBV5-1 to TRBJ2-3, with a possible D match to TRBD2 (6 bases). Trimming removed 4 bases at V and 2 bases at J, with 14 bases between. The CDR3 contains 15 residues. CDR1 and CDR2 (germline): SGHRS, YFSETQ. CDR3 DNA: TGCGCCAGCAGCGAGAATAGCGGCAACACAGATACGCAGTATTTT. Residues: CASSENSGNTDTQYF. Based on the CDR3 plus reference TRBV5-1 and TRBJ2-3, the full variable domain is KAGVTQTPRYLIKTRGQQVTLSCSPISGHRSVSWYQQTPGQGLQFLFEYFSETQRNKGNFPGRFSGRQFSNSRSEMNVSTLELGDSALYLCASSENSGNTDTQYFGPGTRLTVL.

The gene calls are TRBV11-2 and TRBJ2-6; no clear D gene. Germline V gene data show CDR1 as SGHAT and CDR2 as FQNNGV. CDR3 size: 17 residues. V was pared by 1 base and J by 0 bases, with 10 bases between. DNA of the CDR3: TGTGCCAGCAGCTTAGGGTTGAGTGGCTCTGGGGCCAACGTCCTGACTTTC. Residues: CASSLGLSGSGANVLTF.

The count of this clone is one. The chain recombines TRBV11-2 with TRBJ2-7, with 8 bases matching TRBD1. The CDR3 runs to 13 residues. V shed 10 bases and J 6 bases; nucleotides not matched to a gene: 11. Per the germline V gene, CDR1 is SGHAT and CDR2 is FQNNGV. CDR3 sequence (DNA): TGTGCCACCTTAAGCTGGACAGGGACCGAGCAGTACTTC. Translation: CATLSWTGTEQYF.

The chain carries TRBV4-3 and TRBJ2-1, with D tentatively TRBD1 (6 bases). Germline CDR1 reads LGHNA; CDR2 reads YSLEER. V was pared by 5 bases and J by 0 bases, with 14 bases between. The CDR3 has 16 amino acids. The CDR3 DNA reads as TGCGCCAGCAGCTCTAGGACAGAAAGCTCCTACAATGAGCAGTTCTTC. Translating gives CASSSRTESSYNEQFF.

The CDR3 loop reads CASSFSGSHFEQFF. The CDR3, as DNA: TGTGCCAGCAGCTTTAGCGGGAGTCATTTTGAGCAGTTCTTC. V is TRBV7-9 and J is TRBJ2-1, with 9 bases aligning to TRBD2. The trim removed 3 bases at V and 9 bases at J, leaving 6 bases unmatched. The CDR3 has 14 residues. The germline V gene has CDR1 SEHNR and CDR2 FQNEAQ (reference sequence).

This chain joins TRBV7-9 and TRBJ2-7; tentative D call: TRBD1 (6 bases). The germline CDR1 and CDR2 sequences are SEHNR and FQNEAQ (reference sequence). Trimming pared 1 base from V and 1 base from J, leaving 11 bases between. The CDR3 has 15 amino acids. CDR3 coding DNA: TGTGCCAGCAGCTTAGGTTTGGACAGTTCCTACGAGCAGTACTTC. Translated: CASSLGLDSSYEQYF.

This clone showed up just once. This chain connects TRBV4-1 to TRBJ2-5; D unresolved. Germline V CDR1 and CDR2: MGHRA, YSYEKL. The CDR3 sequence is 13 residues long. With 1 base removed from V and 1 base from J, the gap between germline ends came to 4 bases. CDR3 DNA: TGCGCCAGCAGCCAAGTTCGCCAAGAGACCCAGTACTTC. This gives the protein CASSQVRQETQYF.

This sequence joins TRBV7-9 and TRBJ1-2; D uncertain. V dropped 2 bases and J dropped 8 bases, with 6 bases sitting between them. The CDR3 runs to 11 residues. Germline V gene lookup returns CDR1 SEHNR and CDR2 FQNEAQ (reference sequence). The CDR3 protein is CASSLLRGYTF. The DNA for the CDR3 is TGTGCCAGCAGCTTACTCAGGGGCTACACCTTC.

V is TRBV6-5 and J is TRBJ2-7, with 12 bases identical to TRBD2. The junction had 1 base not matched to a gene; V was cut back by 5 bases and J by 5 bases. The CDR3 runs to 13 residues. Germline values: CDR1 MNHEY, CDR2 SVGAGI. CDR3 DNA: TGTGCCAGCAGTCGACTAGCGGGAGACGAGCAGTACTTC. It codes for CASSRLAGDEQYF.